The 2 T cell receptor beta chains given below trace back to one sample, sequenced in a study of regulatory T cells in long-lasting Graves disease. The time point denotes: newly diagnosed GD, antithyroid drugs for less than 3 months. PBMC RNA was the source of the TCR library. Researchers made TCR beta libraries by using iRepertoire HTBI primers and running Arm-PCR on CDR3 regions. TCRdb passed the multiplex PCR reads through MiXCR, listing each CDR3 protein once. The table includes 400,000 to 500,000 distinct CDR3 sequences, around 13% detected once. This sample also appeared in a second study, on T cells in Graves' hyperthyroidism and ophthalmopathy.

The sequences come from peripheral blood mononuclear cells (PBMCs), collected at new diagnosis, from a patient treated with antithyroid drugs. The receptors here all came from a woman aged 50 to 65 with Graves disease.

This clonotype was detected ten times or more. The CDR3 loop is CASSDPPSGTNEQFF. CDR3 DNA: TGTGCCAGCAGTGACCCCCCTAGCGGCACAAATGAGCAGTTCTTC. This chain joins TRBV6-2 or TRBV6-3 and TRBJ2-1; 7 bases match TRBD2. Germline V CDR1 and CDR2: MNHEY, SVGEGT. V was clipped by 5 bases and J by 7 bases; unmatched bases: 11. The CDR3 runs 15 residues.

At least ten counts were recorded for this clonotype. This chain uses TRBV2 with TRBJ2-7; TRBD1 agrees at 9 bases. V dropped 5 bases and J dropped 6; count of bases not matched to a gene: 8. This CDR3 contains 14 residues. In germline, CDR1 is SNHLY, CDR2 FYNNEI. The CDR3 sequence: CASSLGQGGREQYF. The CDR3 nucleotides read TGTGCCAGCAGTTTGGGACAGGGAGGGCGCGAGCAGTACTTC.